This is a list of T cell receptor beta chains from one sample in a study of T cell responses to AZD1222 COVID-19 vaccine. Repertoires were generated with immunoSEQ multiplex PCR, while TCRdb's copy carries only in-frame clones and drops some. Among 150,000 to 170,000 clones listed, 88% were seen once. The material was peripheral blood, obtained on day 0 of AZD1222 vaccination. These receptor sequences come from an adult in good health. CDR3s include the opening cysteine and the closing phenylalanine or tryptophan. Each record gives: V gene, J gene, CDR3 protein.

V gene: TRBV6-2/TRBV6-3
J gene: TRBJ1-5
CDR3 protein: CASSPTGSNQPQHF

V gene: TRBV5-1
J gene: TRBJ1-1
CDR3 protein: CASSSQVMNTEAFF

V gene: TRBV6-5
J gene: TRBJ1-6
CDR3 protein: CASSYAGGNSPLHF

V gene: TRBV4-3
J gene: TRBJ1-2
CDR3 protein: CASSQALTGGVYYGYTF

V gene: TRBV11-2
J gene: TRBJ2-3
CDR3 protein: CASSPGLAGALITDTQYF

V gene: TRBV5-1
J gene: TRBJ1-1
CDR3 protein: CASSLVVDTEAFF

V gene: TRBV11-3
J gene: TRBJ1-6
CDR3 protein: CASSLGGDNSPLHF

V gene: TRBV14
J gene: TRBJ1-2
CDR3 protein: CASRPPGGARYTF

V gene: TRBV19
J gene: TRBJ1-2
CDR3 protein: CASSLQGNYGYTF

V gene: TRBV5-4
J gene: TRBJ1-2
CDR3 protein: CASSPLTGGQTF

V gene: TRBV19
J gene: TRBJ2-5
CDR3 protein: CASSKTSGVIETQYF

V gene: TRBV6-5
J gene: TRBJ2-7
CDR3 protein: CASSYSPGGIHEQYF

V gene: TRBV6-5
J gene: TRBJ2-7
CDR3 protein: CASKGGIGGSDEQYF

V gene: TRBV5-1
J gene: TRBJ1-1
CDR3 protein: CATRGQNTEAFF

V gene: TRBV7-9
J gene: TRBJ1-1
CDR3 protein: CASTGDPNTEAFF

V gene: TRBV28
J gene: TRBJ1-2
CDR3 protein: CASSMTAYGYTF

V gene: TRBV2
J gene: TRBJ1-2
CDR3 protein: CASNPGAYGYTF

V gene: TRBV7-9
J gene: TRBJ2-2
CDR3 protein: CASSFGGIGELFF

V gene: TRBV19
J gene: TRBJ2-7
CDR3 protein: CASSDRNSYEQYF

V gene: TRBV6-6
J gene: TRBJ1-2
CDR3 protein: CASTDPGGQGSGYTF

V gene: TRBV28
J gene: TRBJ2-5
CDR3 protein: CAGATGNQETQYF

V gene: TRBV9
J gene: TRBJ1-1
CDR3 protein: CASSVEGRGEAFF

V gene: TRBV19
J gene: TRBJ1-3
CDR3 protein: CASSISLASSGNTIYF

V gene: TRBV29-1
J gene: TRBJ1-4
CDR3 protein: CSVAGAATNEKLFF

V gene: TRBV3-1/TRBV3-2
J gene: TRBJ1-2
CDR3 protein: CASSQSLGTGFGYTF

V gene: TRBV7-8
J gene: TRBJ1-5
CDR3 protein: CASSLAPQPTINQPQHF

V gene: TRBV5-5
J gene: TRBJ2-7
CDR3 protein: CASSFDSINEQYF

V gene: TRBV2
J gene: TRBJ2-3
CDR3 protein: CASNNRDRSTDTQYF

V gene: TRBV11-3
J gene: TRBJ2-3
CDR3 protein: CASSLEGVGTDTQYF

V gene: TRBV4-3
J gene: TRBJ2-7
CDR3 protein: CASSQGIGQGDEQYF

V gene: TRBV2
J gene: TRBJ1-1
CDR3 protein: CASRDWMNTEAFF

V gene: TRBV6-6
J gene: TRBJ1-5
CDR3 protein: CATGGGNQPQHF

V gene: TRBV7-3
J gene: TRBJ2-1
CDR3 protein: CASSLFVGRGTSNEQFF

V gene: TRBV5-5
J gene: TRBJ1-6
CDR3 protein: CASSMRSEINSPLHF

V gene: TRBV19
J gene: TRBJ1-4
CDR3 protein: CASSSPGWTNEKLFF

V gene: TRBV14
J gene: TRBJ2-3
CDR3 protein: CASSQGPRATDTQYF

V gene: TRBV7-8
J gene: TRBJ1-2
CDR3 protein: CASSLGPNYGYTF

V gene: TRBV19
J gene: TRBJ2-5
CDR3 protein: CASSHQGAETQYF

V gene: TRBV19
J gene: TRBJ1-1
CDR3 protein: CASSTTGDTEAFF